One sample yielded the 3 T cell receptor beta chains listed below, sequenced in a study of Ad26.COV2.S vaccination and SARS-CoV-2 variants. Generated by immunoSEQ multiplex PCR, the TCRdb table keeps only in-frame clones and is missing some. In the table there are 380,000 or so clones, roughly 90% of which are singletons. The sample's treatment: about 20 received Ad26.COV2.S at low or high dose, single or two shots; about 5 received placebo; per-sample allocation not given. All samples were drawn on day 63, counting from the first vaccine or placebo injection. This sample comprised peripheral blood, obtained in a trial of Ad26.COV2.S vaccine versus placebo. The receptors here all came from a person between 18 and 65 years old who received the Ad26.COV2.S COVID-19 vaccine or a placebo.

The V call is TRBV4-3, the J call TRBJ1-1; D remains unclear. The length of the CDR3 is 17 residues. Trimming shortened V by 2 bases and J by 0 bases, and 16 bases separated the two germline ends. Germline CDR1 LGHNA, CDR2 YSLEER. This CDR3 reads CASSQSYRALMNTEAFF. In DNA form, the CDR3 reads TGCGCCAGCAGCCAATCATATCGGGCCCTCATGAACACTGAAGCTTTCTTT.

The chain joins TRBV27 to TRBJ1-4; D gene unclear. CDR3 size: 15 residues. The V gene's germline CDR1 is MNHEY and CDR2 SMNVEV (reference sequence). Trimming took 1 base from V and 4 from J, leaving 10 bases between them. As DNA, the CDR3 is TGTGCCAGCAGTTTATTAGGTTCTTTTAATGAAAAACTGTTTTTT. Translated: CASSLLGSFNEKLFF. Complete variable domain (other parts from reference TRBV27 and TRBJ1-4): EAQVTQNPRYLITVTGKKLTVTCSQNMNHEYMSWYRQDPGLGLRQIYYSMNVEVTDKGDVPEGYKVSRKEKRNFPLILESPSPNQTSLYFCASSLLGSFNEKLFFGSGTQLSVL.

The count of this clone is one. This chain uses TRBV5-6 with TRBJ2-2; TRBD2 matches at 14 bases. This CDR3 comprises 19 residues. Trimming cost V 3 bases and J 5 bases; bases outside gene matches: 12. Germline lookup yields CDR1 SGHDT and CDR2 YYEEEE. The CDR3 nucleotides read TGTGCCAGCAGCTCTCCGGGACTAGCGGGAGAAGTATATACCGGGGAGCTGTTTTTT. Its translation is CASSSPGLAGEVYTGELFF.